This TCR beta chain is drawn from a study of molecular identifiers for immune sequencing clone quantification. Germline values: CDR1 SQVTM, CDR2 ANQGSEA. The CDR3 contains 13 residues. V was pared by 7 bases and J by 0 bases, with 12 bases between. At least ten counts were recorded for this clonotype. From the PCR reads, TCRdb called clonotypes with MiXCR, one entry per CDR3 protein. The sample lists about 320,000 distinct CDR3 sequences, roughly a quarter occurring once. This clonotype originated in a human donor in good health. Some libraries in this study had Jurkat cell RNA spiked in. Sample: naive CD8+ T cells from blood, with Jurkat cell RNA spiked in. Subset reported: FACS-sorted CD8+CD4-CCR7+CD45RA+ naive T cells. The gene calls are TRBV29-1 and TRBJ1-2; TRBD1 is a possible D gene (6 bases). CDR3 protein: CSGGQGPNYGYTF. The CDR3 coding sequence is TGCAGCGGTGGGCAGGGGCCTAACTATGGCTACACCTTC. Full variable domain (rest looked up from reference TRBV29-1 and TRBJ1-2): SAVISQKPSRDICQRGTSLTIQCQVDSQVTMMFWYRQQPGQSLTLIATANQGSEATYESGFVIDKFPISRPNLTFSTLTVSNMSPEDSSIYLCSGGQGPNYGYTFGSGTRLTVV.